The 21 T cell receptor beta chains listed next were all sequenced from one sample in a study of T cell responses to AZD1222 COVID-19 vaccine. Assay: immunoSEQ multiplex PCR; the TCRdb copy retains only in-frame clones and omits some. The repertoire holds 200,000 to 250,000 clones, with around 93% as singletons. The sequencing used peripheral blood, collected on day 0 of MenACWY control vaccination. The receptors stem from an adult in good health.

J is TRBJ1-3 and V is TRBV11-2; maybe TRBD1 (5 bases). CDR3 size: 15 residues. Per germline, CDR1 SGHAT and CDR2 FQNNGV. The ends were cut back, 5 bases at V and 2 bases at J, with 13 bases in the middle. CDR3 protein: CASSPGPAAGNTIYF. The CDR3 nucleotides are TGTGCCAGCAGCCCGGGACCGGCGGCTGGAAACACCATATATTTT.

The rearrangement uses TRBV5-8 and TRBJ2-2; 9 bases align to TRBD1. The CDR3 loop spans 18 amino acids. Trimming took 9 bases from V and 1 from J; bases not matched to a gene: 16. Germline values: CDR1 SGHTS, CDR2 YDEGEE. The CDR3 region is CATNRDRDLSWNTGELFF. The CDR3 DNA follows: TGTGCCACCAACCGGGACAGGGACTTGAGTTGGAACACCGGGGAGCTGTTTTTT.

With regard to this clone: The sample has other DNA sequences that encode this CDR3 too. The rearrangement joins TRBV12-3 or TRBV12-4 to TRBJ1-6; tentative D call: TRBD1 (5 bases). Trimming left V 7 bases short and J 7 bases short, with 8 bases between. This CDR3 has 12 amino acids. CDR3 nucleotide sequence: TGTGCCAGCACCCCAGGGAATTCACCCCTCCACTTT. It yields the protein CASTPGNSPLHF.

The CDR3 nucleotides are TGTGCCAGCAGTTCCTCGGCTAGCGGGGGGCGCAGAATAGCCAAAAACATTCAGTACTTC. Translating it yields CASSSSASGGRRIAKNIQYF. This chain links TRBV6-2 or TRBV6-3 with TRBJ2-4; 11 positions match TRBD2. V was clipped by 4 bases and J by 0 bases; unmatched bases: 14. The CDR3 is 20 amino acids. Germline values: CDR1 MNHEY, CDR2 SVGEGT.

The V and J genes are TRBV30 and TRBJ1-5; perhaps TRBD1 as D (5 bases). Deletions cut 1 base from V and 0 bases from J, with 7 bases between. From germline, CDR1 is GTSNPN and CDR2 SVGIG (reference sequence). This CDR3 region has 14 residues. The CDR3 DNA reads as TGTGCCTGGAGTGACGGGACTAGCAATCAGCCCCAGCATTTT. It is translated as CAWSDGTSNQPQHF.

The V call is TRBV29-1, the J call TRBJ2-3; a possible D gene is TRBD2 (5 bases). V was cut by 6 bases and J by 9 bases, with 16 bases left in between. The CDR3 extends over 12 amino acids. Germline CDR1 is SQVTM and CDR2 is ANQGSEA. For the CDR3, the DNA is TGCAGCGTGGAACTAGGGCGACCGACGCAGTATTTT. Its protein product is CSVELGRPTQYF.

V usage is TRBV2 and J usage is TRBJ1-1; D is unresolved. Trimming pared 7 bases from V and 0 bases from J, leaving 9 bases between. Germline-derived CDR1 and CDR2 are SNHLY and FYNNEI. This CDR3 is 13 amino acids long. The CDR3: CASMRVLNTEAFF. CDR3 nucleotide sequence: TGTGCCAGCATGAGGGTCTTGAACACTGAAGCTTTCTTT.

The count of this clone is one. The chain is built from TRBV7-2 and TRBJ1-5; 7 nucleotides match TRBD1. CDR3 length: 13 residues. Germline CDR1 and CDR2: SGHTA and FQGNSA. V shed 5 bases, J shed 7 bases, and the junction held 5 bases outside the gene matches. The CDR3 loop is CASSGQALQPQHF. CDR3 in DNA: TGTGCCAGCAGCGGACAGGCATTACAGCCCCAGCATTTT.

This clone was counted between two and nine times. The V gene is TRBV6-5, the J gene TRBJ1-1; D gene unclear. Germline V CDR1 and CDR2: MNHEY, SVGAGI. The CDR3 sequence is 16 residues long. V was trimmed by 1 base and J by 0 bases, leaving 12 bases between them. The CDR3 DNA follows: TGTGCCAGCAGTTACTTTTCCGAGACACTGAACACTGAAGCTTTCTTT. This encodes CASSYFSETLNTEAFF.

The J gene is TRBJ2-5, the V gene TRBV7-3; 12 nucleotides agree with TRBD2. The CDR3 extends over 15 amino acids. Germline trimming cut 5 bases from V and 5 bases from J; bases unmatched to any gene: 6. Germline V gene lookup returns CDR1 SGHTA and CDR2 FQGTGA. Written as DNA, the CDR3 is TGTGCCAGCAGCCCTAGCGGGGGGGCCAGGGAGACCCAGTACTTC. This codes for CASSPSGGARETQYF.

V and J are TRBV5-4 and TRBJ1-1; 9 nucleotides line up with TRBD1. The junction had 6 bases not matched to a gene; V was cut back by 4 bases and J by 11 bases. The CDR3 is 12 amino acids. Germline-derived CDR1 and CDR2 are SGHNT and YYREEE (reference sequence). The CDR3 nucleotides read TGTGCCAGCAGCGGACAGGGGACCGGGGCTTTCTTT. Encoded protein: CASSGQGTGAFF.

The V call is TRBV7-2, the J call TRBJ1-5; TRBD1 matches at 8 bases. CDR1 and CDR2 (germline): SGHTA, FQGNSA. The ends lost 4 bases at V and 9 bases at J; junction bases unmatched: 8. The CDR3 sequence is 14 residues long. CDR3 sequence (DNA): TGTGCCAGCAGCTCCGGGACAGGCACGCGGCCCCAGCATTTT. Amino acid sequence: CASSSGTGTRPQHF.

The gene calls are TRBV27 and TRBJ1-2, with a tentative D call TRBD1 (6 bases). Germline V CDR1 and CDR2: MNHEY, SMNVEV (reference sequence). Trimming left V 6 bases short and J 8 bases short, with 22 bases between. The CDR3 length is 15 residues. CDR3: CASSPRRDTVGGYTF. The DNA for the CDR3 is TGTGCCAGCAGCCCTCGCAGGGACACAGTCGGGGGCTACACCTTC.

V usage is TRBV28 and J usage is TRBJ1-1; 8 bases fit TRBD1. Germline V CDR1 and CDR2: MDHEN, SYDVKM. J lost 1 base, V lost 4 bases, and 2 bases had no gene match. This CDR3 contains 14 residues. Written as DNA, the CDR3 is TGTGCCAGCAGTTGGGACAGGCCGAACACTGAAGCTTTCTTT. It yields the protein CASSWDRPNTEAFF.

The sample holds one count of this clone. The CDR3 DNA is TGTGCCAGCAGACCCGACGCGGACTATGGCTACACCTTC. Translated, it gives CASRPDADYGYTF. The chain uses TRBV6-5 and TRBJ1-2; D is uncertain. V was cut by 6 bases and J by 3 bases, with 11 bases left in between. The length of the CDR3 is 13 residues. Germline V gene lookup returns CDR1 MNHEY and CDR2 SVGAGI.

V is TRBV30 and J is TRBJ1-1; D unclear. This CDR3 is built from 14 residues. Germline CDR1 GTSNPN, CDR2 SVGIG (reference sequence). V lost 0 bases and J 1 base, leaving 9 bases between the germline ends. The CDR3 protein is CAWSVRQRNTEAFF. CDR3 coding DNA: TGTGCCTGGAGTGTACGTCAGAGGAACACTGAAGCTTTCTTT.

The chain carries TRBV6-6 and TRBJ2-3; D is unclear. The CDR3 extends over 11 amino acids. Between the trimmed V and J ends, which lost 6 bases and 11 bases, there was a span of 12 bases. Germline CDR1 and CDR2: MNHNY and SVGAGI (reference sequence). The CDR3 sequence: CASRDGPRQYF. The CDR3 DNA reads TGTGCCAGCAGGGACGGACCAAGGCAGTATTTT.

This clone occurred a few times. The chain has TRBV6-2 or TRBV6-3 and TRBJ1-2; no firm D call. V lost 6 bases and J 6 bases, leaving 11 bases between the germline ends. CDR1 and CDR2 from the germline V gene are MNHEY and SVGEGT. The CDR3 is made up of 12 amino acids. The CDR3 coding sequence is TGTGCCAGCAGCAATCAGGTGCATGGCTACACCTTC. Its protein is CASSNQVHGYTF.

The CDR3 DNA follows: TGTGCCAGCAGTTTCCCACCGGGACAAAGAAGAACTGAAGCTTTCTTT. Translated: CASSFPPGQRRTEAFF. This rearrangement joins TRBV6-6 to TRBJ1-1; maybe TRBD1 (6 bases). CDR3 size: 16 residues. The V gene's germline CDR1 is MNHNY and CDR2 SVGAGI (reference sequence). The V gene lost 4 bases and the J gene lost 5 bases, with 20 bases spanning the gap.

This chain's CDR3 is CASSQDRSGGRYGYTF. The CDR3 bases are TGTGCCAGCAGCCAAGATCGTTCAGGGGGACGGTATGGCTACACCTTC. The chain carries TRBV3-1 (or the pseudogene TRBV3-2) and TRBJ1-2; 7 bases are shared with TRBD1. V was pared by 0 bases and J by 5 bases, with 9 bases of the junction left unmatched. The CDR3 has 16 residues. CDR1 and CDR2 (germline): LGHDT, YNNKEL (reference sequence).

V and J are TRBV5-4 and TRBJ2-2, with 7 bases lining up with TRBD1. The J segment lost 6 bases and the V segment lost 0 bases, leaving 11 bases of the junction unmatched. Looked up from germline, CDR1 is SGHNT and CDR2 is YYREEE (reference sequence). The CDR3 is made up of 17 amino acids. The CDR3 DNA sequence: TGTGCCAGCAGCTTGGAGGGGGCCCGTGCGGTCTCCGGGGAGCTGTTTTTT. The encoded protein is CASSLEGARAVSGELFF.